These 13 T cell receptor beta chains share one sample of origin, sequenced in a study of shared clonotypes between healthy human individuals. Assay: immunoSEQ multiplex PCR; the TCRdb copy retains only in-frame clones and omits some. In the table there are more than 850,000 clones, around 82% of which are singletons. The sequenced material came from memory CD4+ T cells from PBMCs. Subset given: CD45RA-negative fraction. The receptors come from a man aged 18-30 years in good health. Some clones in this sample may be carry-over from other donors' samples.

The chain recombines TRBV27 with TRBJ1-3, with TRBD1 matching over 7 bases. Germline V gene sequence: CDR1 MNHEY, CDR2 SMNVEV (reference sequence). J was trimmed by 1 base and V by 5 bases; bases with no gene match: 14. CDR3 length: 18 amino acids. The CDR3 DNA reads TGTGCCAGCAGTCCATACGCGGGAACAGGGGATTCTGGAAACACCATATATTTT. Translated: CASSPYAGTGDSGNTIYF.

This clone was detected many times. V is TRBV5-4 and J is TRBJ1-1, with D possibly being TRBD1 (5 bases). There are 15 residues in the CDR3. CDR1 is SGHNT, CDR2 YYREEE, per germline (reference sequence). The V and J ends lost 4 bases and 0 bases respectively, with 13 bases between them. CDR3 amino acids: CASSRMGTVNTEAFF. The CDR3 DNA follows: TGTGCCAGCAGCCGAATGGGGACGGTGAACACTGAAGCTTTCTTT.

This clone was seen more than once but under ten times. The J gene is TRBJ1-2, the V gene TRBV10-3; 7 bases line up with TRBD1. The CDR3 length is 14 residues. Germline V gives CDR1 ENHRY, CDR2 SYGVKD. V trimming: 4 bases; J trimming: 2 bases; junction bases outside the gene matches: 4. Written as DNA, the CDR3 is TGTGCCATCAGTGTGACAGGGACCAACTATGGCTACACCTTC. Translation: CAISVTGTNYGYTF.

The chain is built from TRBV6-1 and TRBJ2-6, with a possible D match to TRBD1 (6 bases). This CDR3 spans 15 amino acids. Between the trimmed V and J ends, which lost 11 bases and 0 bases, there was a span of 14 bases. CDR1 and CDR2 from the germline V gene are MNHNS and SASEGT. CDR3 in DNA: TGTGCCGGTGGACAGTTCGCCTCTGGGGCCAACGTCCTGACTTTC. It yields the protein CAGGQFASGANVLTF.

The V call is TRBV7-6, the J call TRBJ2-7; 13 bases agree with TRBD2. The length of the CDR3 is 16 residues. The J segment lost 1 base and the V segment lost 4 bases, leaving 4 bases of the junction unmatched. CDR1 and CDR2 (germline): SGHVS, FNYEAQ. CDR3 sequence (DNA): TGTGCCAGCAGCTCCGGGACTAGCGGGATGTCCTACGAGCAGTACTTC. This gives the protein CASSSGTSGMSYEQYF. Full variable domain (remainder filled in from reference TRBV7-6 and TRBJ2-7): GAGVSQSPRYKVTKRGQDVALRCDPISGHVSLYWYRQALGQGPEFLTYFNYEAQQDKSGLPNDRFSAERPEGSISTLTIQRTEQRDSAMYRCASSSGTSGMSYEQYFGPGTRLTVT.

The chain is built from TRBV28 and TRBJ2-7; D is possibly TRBD1 (6 bases). Trimming stripped 6 bases from V and 3 bases from J, with 15 bases between. Germline CDR1 MDHEN, CDR2 SYDVKM. The CDR3 is 14 amino acids. The CDR3 reads CASSSADSIYEQYF. In DNA form, the CDR3 reads TGTGCCAGCAGCAGCGCGGACAGCATCTACGAGCAGTACTTC.

J is TRBJ1-4 and V is TRBV15; D call uncertain. Germline values: CDR1 LNHNV, CDR2 YYDKDF (reference sequence). The CDR3 is 12 residues long. The V end was cut by 7 bases, the J end by 1 base, with 4 bases between. CDR3 sequence: CATKGTNEKLFF. The CDR3 nucleotides are TGTGCCACCAAGGGAACTAATGAAAAACTGTTTTTT.

The V call is TRBV27, the J call TRBJ1-1; 8 bases align to TRBD1. Germline-derived CDR1 and CDR2 are MNHEY and SMNVEV (reference sequence). Germline trimming cut 6 bases from V and 6 bases from J; bases unmatched to any gene: 9. The CDR3 runs 14 residues. The CDR3 loop is CASRRGTGEPEAFF. The CDR3 coding sequence is TGTGCCAGCAGAAGAGGGACAGGCGAACCTGAAGCTTTCTTT.

This chain links TRBV7-2 with TRBJ1-1; 9 bases match TRBD1. The germline gives CDR1 SGHTA, CDR2 FQGNSA. This CDR3 spans 14 amino acids. After removal of 5 bases from V and 7 bases from J, the junction contained 8 bases not matched to a gene. The CDR3, as DNA: TGTGCCAGCAGCACACAGGGGGCCTCTCTTGAAGCTTTCTTT. It specifies CASSTQGASLEAFF.

In regard to this clone: Other DNA sequences of this sample code for an identical CDR3. The rearrangement joins TRBV7-9 to TRBJ2-1; D unresolved. V shed 1 base and J shed 5 bases, with 9 bases lying between them. The CDR3 has 14 amino acids. Germline values: CDR1 SEHNR, CDR2 FQNEAQ (reference sequence). CDR3 residues: CASSLGGSNNEQFF. The CDR3, as DNA: TGTGCCAGCAGCTTAGGTGGCAGTAACAATGAGCAGTTCTTC.

The V gene is TRBV27, the J gene TRBJ2-3, with D possibly TRBD2 on 5 matching bases. V lost 5 bases and J lost 7, with 25 bases in between. The CDR3 covers 17 residues. From germline, CDR1 is MNHEY and CDR2 SMNVEV (reference sequence). The CDR3 bases are TGTGCCAGCAGTAAACTAAGCGGCCCGGGTCGGGGAAATACGCAGTATTTT. Translating gives CASSKLSGPGRGNTQYF.

As for this clone: Distinct nucleotide sequences in the sample also encode this CDR3. The CDR3 region is CASSKMNTEAFF. The CDR3 DNA sequence: TGTGCCAGCAGTAAGATGAACACTGAAGCTTTCTTT. This chain links TRBV25-1 with TRBJ1-1; D gene ambiguous. This CDR3 has 12 amino acids. The V and J ends lost 5 bases and 0 bases respectively, with 4 bases between them. Germline CDR1 and CDR2: MGHDK and SYGVNS.

Comments on this clone: The junction departs from the called germline gene at one end, perhaps through a read error. The rearrangement links TRBV4-2 to TRBJ2-3; the D call may be TRBD1 or TRBD2 (7 bases each). Germline lookup yields CDR1 LGHNA and CDR2 YNFKEQ. The CDR3 runs 15 residues. For the CDR3, the DNA is TGTGCCAGCAGCCAAGGAACCTTTTCAGGGGGGGTGTGCGATTTT. It translates to CASSQGTFSGGVCDF.